The 19 T cell receptor beta chains given below trace back to one sample, sequenced in a study of OX40 agonist ivuxolimab in advanced cancers. The data were produced by immunoSEQ multiplex PCR, yet TCRdb's version contains in-frame clones alone and is incomplete. The profile covers about 64,000 clones, with approximately 90% appearing a single time and about 0.46% taken by the ten largest. The material was CD4+ or CD8+ T cells sorted from blood, obtained in a trial of the OX40 agonist ivuxolimab. Receptor source: an adult with an advanced solid tumor such as melanoma, head and neck, liver or kidney cancer.

The CDR3 bases are TGTGCCAGCAGCCGGGTGGTGGGACAGAAAAGCACTGAAGCTTTCTTT. It is translated as CASSRVVGQKSTEAFF. The V gene is TRBV7-2, the J gene TRBJ1-1; the match to TRBD1 covers 7 bases. Losses at the gene ends were 5 bases for V and 4 bases for J; bases not matched to a gene: 13. The CDR3 sequence is 16 residues long. Germline V gene data show CDR1 as SGHTA and CDR2 as FQGNSA.

The chain is built from TRBV10-1 and TRBJ2-3; D gene unclear. Trimming cost V 4 bases and J 6 bases, with 5 bases left between them. This CDR3 region has 11 residues. Germline assignment: CDR1 WNHNN and CDR2 SYGVQD (reference sequence). The CDR3 loop reads CASSAVDTQYF. CDR3 bases: TGCGCCAGCAGTGCGGTGGATACGCAGTATTTT.

The J gene is TRBJ2-7, the V gene TRBV27; the D is unclear. This CDR3 spans 14 amino acids. V was trimmed by 0 bases and J by 3 bases, leaving 9 bases between them. Per the germline V gene, CDR1 is MNHEY and CDR2 is SMNVEV (reference sequence). CDR3 in DNA: TGTGCCAGCAGTTTATCACACGAACACTACGAGCAGTACTTC. The encoded protein is CASSLSHEHYEQYF.

V gene TRBV30 combines with J gene TRBJ2-3, with 7 bases that match TRBD2. V shed 5 bases, J shed 6 bases, and the junction held 8 bases outside the gene matches. This CDR3 is 13 amino acids long. The germline CDR1 and CDR2 sequences are GTSNPN and SVGIG (reference sequence). Here the CDR3 reads CAWLGTTADTQYF. The DNA of the CDR3 is TGTGCCTGGCTCGGGACTACCGCCGATACGCAGTATTTT.

The chain couples TRBV28 to TRBJ2-7; a weak D match, TRBD2 (5 bases). CDR1 and CDR2 (germline): MDHEN, SYDVKM. CDR3 size: 15 residues. With 4 bases removed from V and 2 bases from J, the gap between germline ends came to 15 bases. The DNA for the CDR3 is TGTGCCAGCAGTTCTTGGTCCGGGGTCGCCTACGAGCAGTACTTC. It yields the protein CASSSWSGVAYEQYF.

The gene calls are TRBV11-3 and TRBJ1-4; 7 bases line up with TRBD1. The length of the CDR3 is 14 residues. With 5 bases clipped from V and 5 bases from J, the junction kept 5 bases outside the gene matches. Germline assignment: CDR1 SGHNT and CDR2 YENEEA. This CDR3 is CASSPGQRNEKLFF. The CDR3, as DNA: TGTGCCAGCAGCCCGGGACAGAGGAATGAAAAACTGTTTTTT.

CDR3 DNA: TGTGCCAGTAGTATAAGGGCCGAAAGTGGGGCCAACGTCCTGACTTTC. As protein: CASSIRAESGANVLTF. J is TRBJ2-6 and V is TRBV19; D call uncertain. CDR3 size: 16 residues. Between the trimmed V and J ends, which lost 2 bases and 3 bases, there was a span of 11 bases. The germline V gene has CDR1 LNHDA and CDR2 SQIVND (reference sequence).

This chain connects TRBV6-6 to TRBJ2-7, with D unresolved. Germline V CDR1 and CDR2: MNHNY, SVGAGI (reference sequence). The V gene lost 6 bases and the J gene lost 6 bases, with 12 bases spanning the gap. This CDR3 is built from 12 residues. CDR3: CASSQLGSEQYF. CDR3 nucleotides: TGTGCCAGCAGCCAATTAGGTTCCGAGCAGTACTTC.

The chain links TRBV7-2 to TRBJ2-7; D is uncertain. The ends were cut back, 2 bases at V and 6 bases at J, with 20 bases in the middle. The germline gives CDR1 SGHTA, CDR2 FQGNSA. The CDR3 sequence is 16 residues long. CDR3 sequence: CASSLTVGRRPSEQYF. CDR3 in DNA: TGTGCCAGCAGCTTAACCGTTGGACGCCGGCCTTCCGAGCAGTACTTC.

The rearrangement uses TRBV5-4 and TRBJ2-4; D is possibly TRBD1 or TRBD2 (6 bases each). This CDR3 is built from 14 residues. Deletions cut 3 bases from V and 6 bases from J, with 13 bases between. Per germline, CDR1 SGHNT and CDR2 YYREEE (reference sequence). This CDR3 is CASSSSGAPNIQYF. The CDR3 DNA reads TGTGCCAGCAGCTCCTCGGGGGCCCCAAACATTCAGTACTTC.

In DNA, the CDR3 is TGTGCCTGGAGACAGGGGGTCTATGGCTACACCTTC. Its protein is CAWRQGVYGYTF. The chain is built from TRBV30 and TRBJ1-2, with 8 bases fitting TRBD1. CDR3 size: 12 residues. The germline V gene has CDR1 GTSNPN and CDR2 SVGIG (reference sequence). V lost 3 bases to trimming and J lost 4 bases; unmatched junction nucleotides: 1. The variable domain in full, with the rest retrieved from reference TRBV30 and TRBJ1-2, is SQTIHQWPATLVQPVGSPLSLECTVEGTSNPNLYWYRQAAGRGLQLLFYSVGIGQISSEVPQNLSASRPQDRQFILSSKKLLLSDSGFYLCAWRQGVYGYTFGSGTRLTVV.

The chain carries TRBV7-9 and TRBJ2-3; TRBD2 matches 8 bases. There are 15 residues in the CDR3. V trimming: 1 base; J trimming: 3 bases; junction bases outside the gene matches: 3. CDR1 is SEHNR and CDR2 is FQNEAQ in the germline V gene (reference sequence). The CDR3 sequence: CASSLERELTDTQYF. In DNA, the CDR3 is TGTGCCAGCAGCTTAGAGCGGGAGCTAACAGATACGCAGTATTTT.

The chain carries TRBV5-1 and TRBJ2-3; a possible D gene is TRBD2 (5 bases). The CDR3 has 15 residues. V was shortened by 4 bases and J by 2 bases, with 14 bases between the two germline ends. The germline V gene has CDR1 SGHRS and CDR2 YFSETQ. The CDR3 coding sequence is TGCGCCAGCAGCCCCGGACTGGACCCCACAGATACGCAGTATTTT. This sequence encodes CASSPGLDPTDTQYF.

Turning to this clone: At the DNA level, this CDR3 is encoded by other sequences in the same sample as well. This chain joins TRBV11-3 and TRBJ2-7, with no clear D. Trimming removed 3 bases from V and 4 bases from J, with 4 bases in between. This CDR3 is 11 amino acids long. CDR1 is SGHNT, CDR2 YENEEA, per germline. CDR3 amino acids: CASSLAYEQYF. CDR3 sequence (DNA): TGTGCCAGCAGCTTGGCTTACGAGCAGTACTTC.

This chain links TRBV14 with TRBJ2-2; no reliable D call. This CDR3 has 13 residues. Germline loops: CDR1 SGHDN, CDR2 FVKESK. Trimming removed 6 bases from V and 8 bases from J, with 13 bases in between. CDR3 in DNA: TGTGCCAGCAGTCGGATAGCTGGAGGGGAGCTGTTTTTT. It is translated as CASSRIAGGELFF.

The chain has TRBV19 and TRBJ2-7; 7 bases map to TRBD1. The CDR3 loop spans 14 amino acids. After removal of 9 bases from V and 3 bases from J, the junction contained 11 bases not matched to a gene. The germline V gene encodes CDR1 LNHDA and CDR2 SQIVND (reference sequence). The CDR3 nucleotides are TGTGCCAGCTCGGGACAGCGTTTAGGCTACGAGCAGTACTTC. Encoded protein: CASSGQRLGYEQYF.

The chain links TRBV10-3 to TRBJ2-7, with no clear D. Trimming cost V 10 bases and J 4 bases, with 11 bases left between them. The germline V gene has CDR1 ENHRY and CDR2 SYGVKD. CDR3 size: 11 residues. The DNA of the CDR3 is TGTGCCACCACATCCACGTACGAGCAGTACTTC. It yields the protein CATTSTYEQYF.

The chain employs TRBV6-5 and TRBJ1-2, with 7 nucleotides matching TRBD1. Looked up from germline, CDR1 is MNHEY and CDR2 is SVGAGI. V lost 10 bases and J lost 0; bases outside the gene matches: 11. The CDR3 loop spans 15 amino acids. The CDR3 region is CATLVLTGSNYGYTF. In DNA form, the CDR3 reads TGTGCCACCTTGGTTTTGACAGGGTCTAACTATGGCTACACCTTC.

The chain links TRBV9 to TRBJ2-5, with D unresolved. CDR1 and CDR2 (germline): SGDLS, YYNGEE. V was pared by 0 bases and J by 5 bases, with 11 bases between. The CDR3 runs to 14 residues. The CDR3 is CASSVGTTAETQYF. CDR3 in DNA: TGTGCCAGCAGCGTAGGTACAACGGCGGAGACCCAGTACTTC. Using reference TRBV9 and TRBJ2-5 for the parts outside the CDR3, the full variable domain is DSGVTQTPKHLITATGQRVTLRCSPRSGDLSVYWYQQSLDQGLQFLIQYYNGEERAKGNILERFSAQQFPDLHSELNLSSLELGDSALYFCASSVGTTAETQYFGPGTRLLVL.